The source of this TCR beta chain is a study of T cell responses to AZD1222 COVID-19 vaccine. Findings and limits, study-wide: Spike-specific TCR breadth and depth grew following two AZD1222 doses. Reportedly, nearly half of unique spike TCRs recognized epitopes outside B.1.351/B.1.1.7 mutations. The study identified only 6 or 7 AZD1222 recipients as seropositive at baseline. No day 14 peak samples; only post-peak repertoires were characterized.

Between the trimmed V and J ends, which lost 6 bases and 0 bases, there was a span of 11 bases. Germline loops: CDR1 SNHLY, CDR2 FYNNEI. The CDR3 length is 14 residues. A word on this clone: What it recognizes is unknown.

Profiling relied on immunoSEQ multiplex PCR, and the TCRdb table lists in-frame clones only, not all of them. This sample has approximately 160,000 clones; roughly 93% occur once, and the top ten carry roughly 0.9%. The source of this sequence is an adult in good health. The sequencing used peripheral blood, collected on day 0 of AZD1222 vaccination. This chain joins TRBV2 and TRBJ1-2; perhaps TRBD1 as D (6 bases). The CDR3 loop is CASSRDTSNYGYTF. Here the CDR3 DNA reads TGTGCCAGCAGCCGGGACACTTCTAACTATGGCTACACCTTC.